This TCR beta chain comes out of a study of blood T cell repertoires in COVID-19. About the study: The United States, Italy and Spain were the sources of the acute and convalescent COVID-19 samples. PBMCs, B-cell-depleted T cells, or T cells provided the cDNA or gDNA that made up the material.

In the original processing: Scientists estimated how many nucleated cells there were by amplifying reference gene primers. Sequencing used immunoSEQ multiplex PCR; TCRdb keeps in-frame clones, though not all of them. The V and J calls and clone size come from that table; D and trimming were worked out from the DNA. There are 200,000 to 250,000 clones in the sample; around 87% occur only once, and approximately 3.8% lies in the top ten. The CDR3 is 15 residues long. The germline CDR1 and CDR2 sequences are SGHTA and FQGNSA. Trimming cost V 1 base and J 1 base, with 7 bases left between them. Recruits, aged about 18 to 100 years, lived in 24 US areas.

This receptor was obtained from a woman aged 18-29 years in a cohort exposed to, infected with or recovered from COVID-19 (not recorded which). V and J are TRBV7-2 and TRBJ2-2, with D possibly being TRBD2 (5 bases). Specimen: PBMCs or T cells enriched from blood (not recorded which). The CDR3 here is CASSLVGRNTGELFF. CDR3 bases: TGTGCCAGCAGCTTAGTAGGGAGGAACACCGGGGAGCTGTTTTTT.